This T cell receptor (beta chain) emerged from a study of early T cells in non-severe SARS-CoV-2 infection. Overall study: RNA in bulk from unsorted whole blood was sequenced, and chains were unpaired.

In this sample, this clonotype turned up many times. V lost 0 bases, J lost 1 base, and 5 bases stayed unmatched. The CDR3 covers 16 residues. Germline V gene lookup returns CDR1 SGDLS and CDR2 YYNGEE. The TCR library protocol was used to attach unique molecular identifiers. These identifiers were attached to individual cDNA molecules. TCRdb re-analysed the 5' RACE reads in MiXCR, keeping a single row per CDR3 protein. The data contain approximately 32,000 distinct CDR3 sequences, 3% to 4% of them singletons. The source is an adult who was a healthcare worker with PCR-confirmed SARS-CoV-2 infection or an uninfected control (not recorded which). The chain uses TRBV9 and TRBJ2-3, with TRBD2 matching 7 bases. Sequenced input: whole blood. The CDR3: CASSVANLAGTDTQYF. DNA of the CDR3: TGTGCCAGCAGCGTAGCTAACCTAGCGGGCACAGATACGCAGTATTTT. Together with reference TRBV9 and TRBJ2-3, the CDR3 gives the full variable domain: DSGVTQTPKHLITATGQRVTLRCSPRSGDLSVYWYQQSLDQGLQFLIQYYNGEERAKGNILERFSAQQFPDLHSELNLSSLELGDSALYFCASSVANLAGTDTQYFGPGTRLTVL.